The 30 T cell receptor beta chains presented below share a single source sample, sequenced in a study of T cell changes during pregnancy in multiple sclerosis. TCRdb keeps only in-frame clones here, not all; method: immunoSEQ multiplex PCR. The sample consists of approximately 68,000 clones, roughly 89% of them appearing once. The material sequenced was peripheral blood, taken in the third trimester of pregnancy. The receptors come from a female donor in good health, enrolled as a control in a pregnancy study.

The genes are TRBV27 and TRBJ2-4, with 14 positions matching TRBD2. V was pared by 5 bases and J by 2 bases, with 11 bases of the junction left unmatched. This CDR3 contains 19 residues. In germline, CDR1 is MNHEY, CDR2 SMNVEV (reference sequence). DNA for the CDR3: TGTGCCAGCAGTGTTTATGGGACTAGCGGGAGATTGACCAAAAACATTCAGTACTTC. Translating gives CASSVYGTSGRLTKNIQYF.

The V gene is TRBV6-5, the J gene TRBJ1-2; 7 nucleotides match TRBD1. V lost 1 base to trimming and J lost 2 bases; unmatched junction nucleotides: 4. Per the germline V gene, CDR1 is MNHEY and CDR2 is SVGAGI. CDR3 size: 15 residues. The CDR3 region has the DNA TGTGCCAGCAGTTACTTGAGGGACAGCAACTATGGCTACACCTTC. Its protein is CASSYLRDSNYGYTF.

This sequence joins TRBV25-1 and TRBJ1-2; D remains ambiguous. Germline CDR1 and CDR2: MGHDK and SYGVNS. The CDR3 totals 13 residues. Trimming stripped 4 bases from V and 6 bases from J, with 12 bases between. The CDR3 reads CASSATRVHGYTF. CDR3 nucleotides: TGTGCCAGCAGTGCGACGAGGGTCCATGGCTACACCTTC.

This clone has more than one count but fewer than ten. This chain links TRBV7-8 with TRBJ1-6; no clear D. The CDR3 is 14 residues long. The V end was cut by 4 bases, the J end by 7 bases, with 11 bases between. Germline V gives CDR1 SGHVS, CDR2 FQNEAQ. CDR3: CASSSRGGNSPLHF. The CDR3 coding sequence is TGTGCCAGCAGCTCCCGGGGTGGGAATTCACCCCTCCACTTT.

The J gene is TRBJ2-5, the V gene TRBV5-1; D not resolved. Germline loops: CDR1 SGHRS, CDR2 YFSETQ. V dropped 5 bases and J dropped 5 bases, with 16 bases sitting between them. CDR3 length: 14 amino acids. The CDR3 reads CASRSPYMEETQYF. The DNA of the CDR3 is TGCGCCAGCAGATCCCCGTATATGGAGGAGACCCAGTACTTC.

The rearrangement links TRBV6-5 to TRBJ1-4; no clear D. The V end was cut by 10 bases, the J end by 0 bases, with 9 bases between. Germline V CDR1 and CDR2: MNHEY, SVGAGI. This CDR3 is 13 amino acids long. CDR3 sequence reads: CAILDPTNEKLFF. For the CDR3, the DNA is TGTGCCATCCTAGATCCAACTAATGAAAAACTGTTTTTT.

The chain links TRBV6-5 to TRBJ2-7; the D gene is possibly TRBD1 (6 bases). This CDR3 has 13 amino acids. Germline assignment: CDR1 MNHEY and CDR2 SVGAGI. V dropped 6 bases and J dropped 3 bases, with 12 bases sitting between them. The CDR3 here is CASRPTGFYEQYF. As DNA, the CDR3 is TGTGCCAGCAGGCCCACAGGGTTCTACGAGCAGTACTTC.

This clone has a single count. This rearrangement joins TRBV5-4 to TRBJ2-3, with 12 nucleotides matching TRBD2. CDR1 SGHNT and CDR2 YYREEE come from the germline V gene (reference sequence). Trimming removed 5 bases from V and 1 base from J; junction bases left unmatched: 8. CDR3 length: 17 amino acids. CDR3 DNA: TGTGCCAGCAGTCTATTCTCTAGCGGGGGGGGCACAGATACGCAGTATTTT. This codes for CASSLFSSGGGTDTQYF.

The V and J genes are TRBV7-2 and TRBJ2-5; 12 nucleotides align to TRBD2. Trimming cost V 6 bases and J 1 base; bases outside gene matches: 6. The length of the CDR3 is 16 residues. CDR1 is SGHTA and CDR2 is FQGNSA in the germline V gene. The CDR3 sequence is CASRSSSGGGQETQYF. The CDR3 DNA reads TGTGCCAGCAGGAGTTCTAGCGGGGGGGGCCAAGAGACCCAGTACTTC. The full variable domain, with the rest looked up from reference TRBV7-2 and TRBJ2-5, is GAGVSQSPSNKVTEKGKDVELRCDPISGHTALYWYRQSLGQGLEFLIYFQGNSAPDKSGLPSDRFSAERTGGSVSTLTIQRTQQEDSAVYLCASRSSSGGGQETQYFGPGTRLLVL.

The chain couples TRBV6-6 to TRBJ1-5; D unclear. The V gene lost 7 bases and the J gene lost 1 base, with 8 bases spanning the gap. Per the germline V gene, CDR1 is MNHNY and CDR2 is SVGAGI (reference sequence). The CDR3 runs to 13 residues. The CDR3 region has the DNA TGTGCCAGCAAAGACAAAAGCAATCAGCCCCAGCATTTT. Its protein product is CASKDKSNQPQHF.

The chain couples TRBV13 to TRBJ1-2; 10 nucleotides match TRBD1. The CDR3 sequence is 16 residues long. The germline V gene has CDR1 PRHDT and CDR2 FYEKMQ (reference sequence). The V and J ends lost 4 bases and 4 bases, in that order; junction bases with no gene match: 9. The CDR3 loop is CASSYRDRGGPYGYTF. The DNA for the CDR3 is TGTGCCAGCAGCTACCGGGACAGGGGAGGACCCTATGGCTACACCTTC.

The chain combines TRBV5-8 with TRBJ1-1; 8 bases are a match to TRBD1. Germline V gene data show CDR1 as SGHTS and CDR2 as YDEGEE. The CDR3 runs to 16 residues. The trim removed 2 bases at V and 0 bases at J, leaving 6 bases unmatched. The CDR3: CASSLGTGVLNTEAFF. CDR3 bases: TGTGCCAGCAGCTTAGGGACAGGAGTATTGAACACTGAAGCTTTCTTT.

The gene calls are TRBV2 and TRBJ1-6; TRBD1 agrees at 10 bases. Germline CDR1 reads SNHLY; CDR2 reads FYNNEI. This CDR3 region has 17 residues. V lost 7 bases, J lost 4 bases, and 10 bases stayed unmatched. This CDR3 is CASTLGQGNGYNSPLHF. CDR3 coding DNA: TGTGCCAGCACCCTGGGACAGGGGAACGGGTATAATTCACCCCTCCACTTT.

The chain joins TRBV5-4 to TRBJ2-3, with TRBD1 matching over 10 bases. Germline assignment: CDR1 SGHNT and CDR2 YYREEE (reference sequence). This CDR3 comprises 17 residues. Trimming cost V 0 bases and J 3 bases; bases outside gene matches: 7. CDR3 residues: CASSLAFPDRGTDTQYF. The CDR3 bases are TGTGCCAGCAGCTTGGCGTTTCCGGACAGGGGGACAGATACGCAGTATTTT.

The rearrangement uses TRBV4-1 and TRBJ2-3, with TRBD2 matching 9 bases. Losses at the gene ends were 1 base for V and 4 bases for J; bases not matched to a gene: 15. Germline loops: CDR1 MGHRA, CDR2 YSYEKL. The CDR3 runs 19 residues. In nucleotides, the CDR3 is TGCGCCAGCAGCCAAGGTAAGGTAGCGGGGGTACAGTCGGCAGATACGCAGTATTTT. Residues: CASSQGKVAGVQSADTQYF.

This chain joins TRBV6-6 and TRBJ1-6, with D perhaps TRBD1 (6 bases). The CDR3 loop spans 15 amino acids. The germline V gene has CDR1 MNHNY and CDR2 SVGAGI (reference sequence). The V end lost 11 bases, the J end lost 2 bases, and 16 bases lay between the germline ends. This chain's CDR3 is CAGGTGYPYNSPLHF. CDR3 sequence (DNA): TGTGCCGGAGGTACAGGGTATCCCTATAATTCACCCCTCCACTTT.

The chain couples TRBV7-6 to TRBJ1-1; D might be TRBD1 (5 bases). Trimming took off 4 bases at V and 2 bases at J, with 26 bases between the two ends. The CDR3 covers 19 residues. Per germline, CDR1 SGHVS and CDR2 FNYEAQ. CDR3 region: CASSSAQVVSRGSNTEAFF. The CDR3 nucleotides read TGTGCCAGCAGCTCTGCTCAGGTTGTCAGTAGGGGCAGTAACACTGAAGCTTTCTTT.

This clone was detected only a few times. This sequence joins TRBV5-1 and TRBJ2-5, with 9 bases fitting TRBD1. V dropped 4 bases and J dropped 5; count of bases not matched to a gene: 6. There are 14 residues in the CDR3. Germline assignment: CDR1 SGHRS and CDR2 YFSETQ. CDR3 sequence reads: CASSAGQGRETQYF. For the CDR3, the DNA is TGCGCCAGCAGCGCTGGACAGGGGCGGGAGACCCAGTACTTC.

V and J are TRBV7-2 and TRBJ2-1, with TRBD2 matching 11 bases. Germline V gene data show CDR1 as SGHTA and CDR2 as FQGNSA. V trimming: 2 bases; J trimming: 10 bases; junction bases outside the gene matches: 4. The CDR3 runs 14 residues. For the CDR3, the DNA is TGTGCCAGCAGCTTACCGGGACTAGCGGAAGAGCAGTTCTTC. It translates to CASSLPGLAEEQFF.

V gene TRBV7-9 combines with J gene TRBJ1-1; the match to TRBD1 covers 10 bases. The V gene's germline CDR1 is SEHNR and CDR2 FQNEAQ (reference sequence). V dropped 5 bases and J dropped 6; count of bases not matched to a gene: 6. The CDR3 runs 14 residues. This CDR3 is CASSDRTGGPEAFF. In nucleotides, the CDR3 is TGTGCCAGCAGCGATAGGACAGGGGGACCTGAAGCTTTCTTT.

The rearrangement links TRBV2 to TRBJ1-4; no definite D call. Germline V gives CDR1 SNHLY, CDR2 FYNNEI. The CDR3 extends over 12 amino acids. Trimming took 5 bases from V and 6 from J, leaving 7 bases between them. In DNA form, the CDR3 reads TGTGCCAGCAGTTTGTCAGATGAAAAACTGTTTTTT. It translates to CASSLSDEKLFF.

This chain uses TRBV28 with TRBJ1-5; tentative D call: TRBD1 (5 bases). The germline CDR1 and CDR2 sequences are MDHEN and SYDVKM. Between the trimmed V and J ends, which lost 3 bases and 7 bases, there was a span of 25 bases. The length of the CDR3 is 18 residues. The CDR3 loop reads CASSFGAPVRGSEQPQHF. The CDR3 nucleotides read TGTGCCAGCAGTTTTGGGGCCCCCGTTCGGGGGTCAGAACAGCCCCAGCATTTT.

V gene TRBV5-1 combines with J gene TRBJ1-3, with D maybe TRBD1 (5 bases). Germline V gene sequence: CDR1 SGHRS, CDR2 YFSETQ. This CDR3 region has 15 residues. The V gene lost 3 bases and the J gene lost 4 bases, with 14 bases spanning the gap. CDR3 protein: CASSYGRAGGNTIYF. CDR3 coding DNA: TGCGCCAGCAGCTATGGCCGGGCAGGGGGAAACACCATATATTTT.

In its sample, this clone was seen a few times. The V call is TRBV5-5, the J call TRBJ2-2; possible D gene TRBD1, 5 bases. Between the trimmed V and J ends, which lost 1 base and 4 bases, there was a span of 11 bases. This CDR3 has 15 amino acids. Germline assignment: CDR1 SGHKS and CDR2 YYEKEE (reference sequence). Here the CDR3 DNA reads TGTGCCAGCAGCTTGAATAGGCAGGGCACCGGGGAGCTGTTTTTT. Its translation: CASSLNRQGTGELFF.

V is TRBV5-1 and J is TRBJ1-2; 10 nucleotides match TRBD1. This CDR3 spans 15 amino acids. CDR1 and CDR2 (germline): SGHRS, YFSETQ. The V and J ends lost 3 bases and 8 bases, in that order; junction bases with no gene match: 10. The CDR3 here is CASSSLTGGDGGYTF. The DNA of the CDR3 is TGCGCCAGCAGCTCGTTGACAGGGGGCGATGGAGGCTACACCTTC.

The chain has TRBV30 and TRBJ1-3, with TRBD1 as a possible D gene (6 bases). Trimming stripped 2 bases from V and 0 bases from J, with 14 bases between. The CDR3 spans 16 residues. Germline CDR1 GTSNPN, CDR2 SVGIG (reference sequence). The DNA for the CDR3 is TGTGCCTGGAGTAAAAGAGGGGGTGGCTCTGGAAACACCATATATTTT. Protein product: CAWSKRGGGSGNTIYF.

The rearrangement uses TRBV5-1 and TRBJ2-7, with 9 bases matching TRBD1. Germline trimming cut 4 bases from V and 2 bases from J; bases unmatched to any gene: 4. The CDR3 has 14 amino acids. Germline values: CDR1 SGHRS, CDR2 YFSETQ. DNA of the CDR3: TGCGCCAGCAGCCTCCGGGACAGGGCCTACGAGCAGTACTTC. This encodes CASSLRDRAYEQYF. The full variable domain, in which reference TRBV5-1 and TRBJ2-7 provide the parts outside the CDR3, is KAGVTQTPRYLIKTRGQQVTLSCSPISGHRSVSWYQQTPGQGLQFLFEYFSETQRNKGNFPGRFSGRQFSNSRSEMNVSTLELGDSALYLCASSLRDRAYEQYFGPGTRLTVT.

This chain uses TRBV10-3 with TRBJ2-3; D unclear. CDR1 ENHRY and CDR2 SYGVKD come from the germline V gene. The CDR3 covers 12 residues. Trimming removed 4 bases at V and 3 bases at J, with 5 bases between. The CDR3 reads CAISALTDTQYF. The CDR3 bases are TGTGCCATCAGTGCACTAACAGATACGCAGTATTTT.

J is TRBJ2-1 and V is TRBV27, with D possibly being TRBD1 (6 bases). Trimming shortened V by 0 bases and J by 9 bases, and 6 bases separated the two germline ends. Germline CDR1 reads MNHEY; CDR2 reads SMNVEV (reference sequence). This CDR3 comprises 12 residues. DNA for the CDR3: TGTGCCAGCAGTTTATCAGGGGGTGAGCAGTTCTTC. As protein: CASSLSGGEQFF.

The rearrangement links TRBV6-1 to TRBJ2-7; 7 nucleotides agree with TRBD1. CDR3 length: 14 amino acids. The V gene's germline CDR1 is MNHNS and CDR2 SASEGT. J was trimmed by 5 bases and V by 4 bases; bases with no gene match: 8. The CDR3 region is CASSVTGEPDEQYF. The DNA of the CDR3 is TGTGCCAGCAGTGTAACAGGGGAACCGGACGAGCAGTACTTC.